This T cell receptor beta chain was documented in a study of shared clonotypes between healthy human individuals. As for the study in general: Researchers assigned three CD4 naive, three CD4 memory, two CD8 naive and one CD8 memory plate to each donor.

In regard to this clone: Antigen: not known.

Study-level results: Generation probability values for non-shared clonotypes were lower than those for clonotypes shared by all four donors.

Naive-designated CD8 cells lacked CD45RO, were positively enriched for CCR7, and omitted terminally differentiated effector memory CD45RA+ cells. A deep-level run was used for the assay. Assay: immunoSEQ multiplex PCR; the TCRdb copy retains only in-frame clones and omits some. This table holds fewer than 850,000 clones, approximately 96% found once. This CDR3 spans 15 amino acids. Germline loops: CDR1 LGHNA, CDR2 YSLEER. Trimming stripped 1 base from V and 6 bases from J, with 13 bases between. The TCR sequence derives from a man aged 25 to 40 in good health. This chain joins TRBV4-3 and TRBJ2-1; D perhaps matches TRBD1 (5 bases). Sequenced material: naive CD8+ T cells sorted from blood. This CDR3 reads CASSQGQGVSNEQFF. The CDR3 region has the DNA TGCGCCAGCAGCCAAGGGCAGGGTGTCTCCAATGAGCAGTTCTTC.